The T cell receptor beta chain under discussion was sequenced for a study of shared clonotypes between healthy human individuals. CDR3 size: 15 residues. V lost 1 base, J lost 8 bases, and 15 bases lay in between. Germline-derived CDR1 and CDR2 are SGHTA and FQGNSA. Assay used: immunoSEQ multiplex PCR; TCRdb lists only in-frame clones, some missing. The sample records roughly 1,500,000 clones, approximately 98% being singletons. Regarding this clone: What it binds is not known.

Study-level points and caveats: Among a few donors, roughly 5% of naive CD4 clonotypes were found in common.

The specimen sequenced was naive CD4+ T cells sorted from blood. Subset given: CD45RA+ positively selected. The chain joins TRBV7-2 to TRBJ1-5; D is undetermined. The source is a man younger than 40 in good health. The CDR3 here is CASSLDPTQVEPQHF. The CDR3 DNA reads TGTGCCAGCAGCTTAGACCCTACCCAAGTCGAGCCCCAGCATTTT. The full variable domain, completed using reference TRBV7-2 and TRBJ1-5, is GAGVSQSPSNKVTEKGKDVELRCDPISGHTALYWYRQSLGQGLEFLIYFQGNSAPDKSGLPSDRFSAERTGGSVSTLTIQRTQQEDSAVYLCASSLDPTQVEPQHFGDGTRLSIL.